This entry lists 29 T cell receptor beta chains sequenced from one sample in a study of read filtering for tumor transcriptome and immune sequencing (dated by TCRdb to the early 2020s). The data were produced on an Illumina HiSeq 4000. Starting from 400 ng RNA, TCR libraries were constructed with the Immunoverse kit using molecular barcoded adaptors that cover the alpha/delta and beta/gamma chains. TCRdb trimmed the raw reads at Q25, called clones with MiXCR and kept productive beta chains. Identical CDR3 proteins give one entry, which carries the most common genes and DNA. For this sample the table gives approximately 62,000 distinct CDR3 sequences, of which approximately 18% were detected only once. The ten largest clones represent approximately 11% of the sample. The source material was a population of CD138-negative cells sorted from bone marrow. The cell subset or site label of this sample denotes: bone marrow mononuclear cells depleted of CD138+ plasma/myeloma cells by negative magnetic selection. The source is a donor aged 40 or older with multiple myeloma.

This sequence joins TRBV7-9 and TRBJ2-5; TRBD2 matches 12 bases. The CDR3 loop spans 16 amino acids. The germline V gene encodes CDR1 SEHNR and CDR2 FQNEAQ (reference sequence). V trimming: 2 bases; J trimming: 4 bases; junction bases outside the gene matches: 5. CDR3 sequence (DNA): TGTGCCAGCAGCTTAATGGCTAGCGGGAGGGGAGAGACCCAGTACTTC. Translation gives CASSLMASGRGETQYF.

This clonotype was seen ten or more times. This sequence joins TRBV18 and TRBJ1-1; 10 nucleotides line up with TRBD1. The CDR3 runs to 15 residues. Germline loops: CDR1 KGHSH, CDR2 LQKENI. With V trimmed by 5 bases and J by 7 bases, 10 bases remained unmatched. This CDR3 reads CASSSTPGQGIEAFF. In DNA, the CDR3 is TGTGCCAGCTCATCGACACCGGGACAGGGGATTGAAGCTTTCTTT.

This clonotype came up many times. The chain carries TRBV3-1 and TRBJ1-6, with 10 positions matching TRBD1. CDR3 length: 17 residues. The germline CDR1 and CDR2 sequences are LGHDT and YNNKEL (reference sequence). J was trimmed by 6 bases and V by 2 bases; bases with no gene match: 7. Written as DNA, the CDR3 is TGTGCCAGCAGCCAATATGGGACAGGGGCAAGTAATTCACCCCTCCACTTT. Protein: CASSQYGTGASNSPLHF.

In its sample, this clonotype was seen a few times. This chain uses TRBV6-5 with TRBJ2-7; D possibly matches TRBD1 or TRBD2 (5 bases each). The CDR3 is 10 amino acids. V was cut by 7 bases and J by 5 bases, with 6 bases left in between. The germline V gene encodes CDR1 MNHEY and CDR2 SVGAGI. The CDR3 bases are TGTGCCAGCATGGGGGACGAGCAGTACTTC. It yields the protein CASMGDEQYF.

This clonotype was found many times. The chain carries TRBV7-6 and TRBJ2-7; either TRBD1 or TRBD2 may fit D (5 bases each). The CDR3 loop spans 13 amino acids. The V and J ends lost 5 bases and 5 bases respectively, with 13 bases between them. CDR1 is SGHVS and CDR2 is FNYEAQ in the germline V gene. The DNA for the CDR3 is TGTGCCAGCAGCCCCGGGACCGATAACGAGCAGTACTTC. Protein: CASSPGTDNEQYF.

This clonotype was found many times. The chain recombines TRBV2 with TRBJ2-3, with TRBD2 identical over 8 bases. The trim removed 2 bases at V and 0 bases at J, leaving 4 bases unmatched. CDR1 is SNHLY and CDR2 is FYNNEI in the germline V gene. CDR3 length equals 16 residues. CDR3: CASSERSGSSTDTQYF. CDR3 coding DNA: TGTGCCAGCAGTGAAAGAAGCGGGAGTAGCACAGATACGCAGTATTTT.

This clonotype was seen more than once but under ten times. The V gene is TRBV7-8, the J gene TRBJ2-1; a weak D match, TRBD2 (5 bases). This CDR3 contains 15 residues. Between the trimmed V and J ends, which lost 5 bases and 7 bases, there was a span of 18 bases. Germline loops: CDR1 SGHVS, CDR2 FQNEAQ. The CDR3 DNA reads TGTGCCAGCAGCCCCCCTGGGCGTTCGGGGAATGAGCAGTTCTTC. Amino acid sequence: CASSPPGRSGNEQFF.

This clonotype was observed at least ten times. In DNA form, the CDR3 reads TGCGCCAGCAGCGACAGAGCAACTAATGAAAAACTGTTTTTT. Translating gives CASSDRATNEKLFF. The chain is built from TRBV5-1 and TRBJ1-4, with D tentatively TRBD1 (5 bases). Germline V gene data show CDR1 as SGHRS and CDR2 as YFSETQ. V lost 4 bases and J 0 bases, leaving 7 bases between the germline ends. The CDR3 runs 14 residues.

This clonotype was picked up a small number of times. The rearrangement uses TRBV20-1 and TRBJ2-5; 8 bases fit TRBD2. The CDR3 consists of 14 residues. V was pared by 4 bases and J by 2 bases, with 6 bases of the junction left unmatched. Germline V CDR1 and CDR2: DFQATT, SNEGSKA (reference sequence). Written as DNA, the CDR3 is TGCAGTGCTATGCAGACTAGCGTTCAAGAGACCCAGTACTTC. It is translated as CSAMQTSVQETQYF.

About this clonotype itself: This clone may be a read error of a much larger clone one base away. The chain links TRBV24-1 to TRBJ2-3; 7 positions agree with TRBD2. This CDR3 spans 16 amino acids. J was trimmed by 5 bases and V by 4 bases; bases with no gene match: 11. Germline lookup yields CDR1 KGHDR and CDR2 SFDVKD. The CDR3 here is CATSDLSGWAGDTQYF. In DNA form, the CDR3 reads TGTGCCACCAGTGACCTTAGCGGGTGGGCAGGAGATACGCAGTATTTT.

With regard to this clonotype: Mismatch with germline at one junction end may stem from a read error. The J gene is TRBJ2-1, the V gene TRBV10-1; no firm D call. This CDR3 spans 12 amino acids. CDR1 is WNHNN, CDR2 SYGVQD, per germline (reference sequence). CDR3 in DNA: TGCGCCAACAGTGACCCCTTCCGTGAGCAATTCTTC. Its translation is CANSDPFREQFF.

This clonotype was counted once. The CDR3, as DNA: TGCGCCAGCAGCTTCAGGACAGTGAACACTGAAGCTTTCTTT. This codes for CASSFRTVNTEAFF. The chain combines TRBV5-1 with TRBJ1-1; weak D call: TRBD1 (6 bases). The CDR3 has 14 amino acids. Germline loops: CDR1 SGHRS, CDR2 YFSETQ. V was cut by 2 bases and J by 0 bases, with 8 bases left in between.

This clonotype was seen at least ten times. The CDR3 loop reads CASSLGGTGPEQFF. The DNA of the CDR3 is TGTGCCAGCAGCTTAGGCGGGACAGGGCCTGAGCAGTTCTTC. The chain is built from TRBV7-8 and TRBJ2-1, with TRBD1 matching over 9 bases. The germline CDR1 and CDR2 sequences are SGHVS and FQNEAQ. J lost 9 bases, V lost 1 base, and 4 bases had no gene match. The CDR3 covers 14 residues.

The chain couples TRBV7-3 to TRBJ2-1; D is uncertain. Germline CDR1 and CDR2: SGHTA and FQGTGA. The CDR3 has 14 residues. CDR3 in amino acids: CARSLSPPVDEQFF. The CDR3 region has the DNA TGTGCACGCAGCTTATCGCCCCCGGTCGATGAGCAGTTCTTC.

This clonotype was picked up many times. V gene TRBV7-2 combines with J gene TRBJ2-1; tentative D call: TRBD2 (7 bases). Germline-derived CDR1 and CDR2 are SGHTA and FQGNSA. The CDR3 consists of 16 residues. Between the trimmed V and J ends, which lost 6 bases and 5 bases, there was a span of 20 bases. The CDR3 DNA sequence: TGTGCCAGCAGACAAAGGGGGGGCCGTTTCCACAATGAGCAGTTCTTC. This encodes CASRQRGGRFHNEQFF.

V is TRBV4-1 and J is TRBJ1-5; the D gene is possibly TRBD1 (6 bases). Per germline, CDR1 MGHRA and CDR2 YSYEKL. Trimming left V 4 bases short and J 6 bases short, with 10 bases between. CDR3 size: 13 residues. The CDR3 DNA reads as TGCGCCAGCAGCCCCGCAGGGGCTCAGCCCCAGCATTTT. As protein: CASSPAGAQPQHF.

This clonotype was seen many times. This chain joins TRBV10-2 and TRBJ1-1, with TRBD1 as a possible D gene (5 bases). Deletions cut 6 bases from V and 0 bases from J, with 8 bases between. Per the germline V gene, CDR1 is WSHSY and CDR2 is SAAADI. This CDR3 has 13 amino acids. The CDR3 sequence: CASRGLLNTEAFF. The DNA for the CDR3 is TGCGCCAGCAGGGGACTCTTGAACACTGAAGCTTTCTTT.

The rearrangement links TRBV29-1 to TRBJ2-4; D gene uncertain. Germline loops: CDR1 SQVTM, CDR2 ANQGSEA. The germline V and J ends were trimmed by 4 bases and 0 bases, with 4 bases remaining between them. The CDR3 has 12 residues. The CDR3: CSVGVAKNIQYF. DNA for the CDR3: TGCAGCGTTGGAGTAGCCAAAAACATTCAGTACTTC.

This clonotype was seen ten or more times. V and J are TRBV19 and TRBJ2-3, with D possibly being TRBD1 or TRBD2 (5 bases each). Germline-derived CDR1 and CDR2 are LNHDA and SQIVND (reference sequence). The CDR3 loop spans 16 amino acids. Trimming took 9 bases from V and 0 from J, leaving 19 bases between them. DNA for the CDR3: TGTGCCAGCACCGGGACCACCAAACGAAGCACAGATACGCAGTATTTT. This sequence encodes CASTGTTKRSTDTQYF.

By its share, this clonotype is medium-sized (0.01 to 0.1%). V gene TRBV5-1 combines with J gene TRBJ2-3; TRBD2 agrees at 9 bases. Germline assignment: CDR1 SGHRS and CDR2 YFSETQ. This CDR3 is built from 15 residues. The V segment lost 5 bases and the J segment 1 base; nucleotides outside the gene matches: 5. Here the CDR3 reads CASRDWTSGTDTQYF. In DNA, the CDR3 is TGCGCCAGCAGAGACTGGACTAGCGGCACAGATACGCAGTATTTT. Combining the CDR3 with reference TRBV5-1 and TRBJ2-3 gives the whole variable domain KAGVTQTPRYLIKTRGQQVTLSCSPISGHRSVSWYQQTPGQGLQFLFEYFSETQRNKGNFPGRFSGRQFSNSRSEMNVSTLELGDSALYLCASRDWTSGTDTQYFGPGTRLTVL.

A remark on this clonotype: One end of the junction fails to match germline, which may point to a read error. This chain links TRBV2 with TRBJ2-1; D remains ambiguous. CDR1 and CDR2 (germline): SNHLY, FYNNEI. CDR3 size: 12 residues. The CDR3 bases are TGCGCCAGCAGTGATCGGCACAGTGAGCAGTTCTTC. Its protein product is CASSDRHSEQFF.

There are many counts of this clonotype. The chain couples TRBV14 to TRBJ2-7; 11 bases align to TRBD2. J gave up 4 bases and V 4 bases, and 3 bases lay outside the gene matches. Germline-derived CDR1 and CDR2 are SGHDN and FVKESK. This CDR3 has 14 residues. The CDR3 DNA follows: TGTGCCAGCAGCCCTCTAGCGGGAGGATACGAGCAGTACTTC. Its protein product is CASSPLAGGYEQYF. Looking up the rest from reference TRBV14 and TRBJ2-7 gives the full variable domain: EAGVTQFPSHSVIEKGQTVTLRCDPISGHDNLYWYRRVMGKEIKFLLHFVKESKQDESGMPNNRFLAERTGGTYSTLKVQPAELEDSGVYFCASSPLAGGYEQYFGPGTRLTVT.

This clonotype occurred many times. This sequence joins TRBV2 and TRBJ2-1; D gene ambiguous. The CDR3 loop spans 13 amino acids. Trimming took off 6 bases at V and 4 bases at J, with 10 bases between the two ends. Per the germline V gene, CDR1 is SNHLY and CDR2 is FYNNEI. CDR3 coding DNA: TGTGCCAGCAGCGCCCGATTATACAATGAGCAGTTCTTC. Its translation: CASSARLYNEQFF. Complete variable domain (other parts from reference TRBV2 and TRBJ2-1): EPEVTQTPSHQVTQMGQEVILRCVPISNHLYFYWYRQILGQKVEFLVSFYNNEISEKSEIFDDQFSVERPDGSNFTLKIRSTKLEDSAMYFCASSARLYNEQFFGPGTRLTVL.

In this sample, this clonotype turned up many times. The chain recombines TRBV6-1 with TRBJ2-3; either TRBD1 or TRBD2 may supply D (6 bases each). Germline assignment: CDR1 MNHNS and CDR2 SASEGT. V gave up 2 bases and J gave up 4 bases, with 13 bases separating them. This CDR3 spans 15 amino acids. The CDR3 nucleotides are TGTGCCAGCAGTGAATCGGGGGCCGGAGCAGATACGCAGTATTTT. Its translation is CASSESGAGADTQYF.

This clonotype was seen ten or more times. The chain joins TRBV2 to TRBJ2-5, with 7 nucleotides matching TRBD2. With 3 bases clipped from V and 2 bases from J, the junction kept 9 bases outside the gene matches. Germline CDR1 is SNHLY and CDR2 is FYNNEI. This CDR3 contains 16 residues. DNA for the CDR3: TGTGCCAGCAGTGAGCTAGCAGCGGGGTTACAAGAGACCCAGTACTTC. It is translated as CASSELAAGLQETQYF.

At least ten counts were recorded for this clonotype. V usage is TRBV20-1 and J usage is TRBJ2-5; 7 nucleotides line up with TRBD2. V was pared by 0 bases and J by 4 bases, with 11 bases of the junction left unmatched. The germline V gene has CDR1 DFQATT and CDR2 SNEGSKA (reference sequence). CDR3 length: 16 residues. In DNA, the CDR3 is TGCAGTGCTAGAGATACGCTGGCGGGAGTGCGAGAGACCCAGTACTTC. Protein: CSARDTLAGVRETQYF.

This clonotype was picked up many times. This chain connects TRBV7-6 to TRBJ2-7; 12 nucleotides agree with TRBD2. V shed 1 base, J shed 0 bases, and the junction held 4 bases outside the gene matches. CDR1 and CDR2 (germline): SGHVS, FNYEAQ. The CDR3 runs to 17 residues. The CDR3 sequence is CASSLEASGRASYEQYF. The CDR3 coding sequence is TGTGCCAGCAGCTTAGAGGCTAGCGGGAGGGCCTCCTACGAGCAGTACTTC. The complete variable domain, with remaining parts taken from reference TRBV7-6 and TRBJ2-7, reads GAGVSQSPRYKVTKRGQDVALRCDPISGHVSLYWYRQALGQGPEFLTYFNYEAQQDKSGLPNDRFSAERPEGSISTLTIQRTEQRDSAMYRCASSLEASGRASYEQYFGPGTRLTVT.

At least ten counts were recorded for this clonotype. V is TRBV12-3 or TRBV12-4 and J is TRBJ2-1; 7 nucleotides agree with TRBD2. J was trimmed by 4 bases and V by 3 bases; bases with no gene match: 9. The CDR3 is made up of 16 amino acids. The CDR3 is CASSFGRTIVYNEQFF. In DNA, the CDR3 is TGTGCCAGCAGTTTCGGGAGGACTATAGTGTACAATGAGCAGTTCTTC.

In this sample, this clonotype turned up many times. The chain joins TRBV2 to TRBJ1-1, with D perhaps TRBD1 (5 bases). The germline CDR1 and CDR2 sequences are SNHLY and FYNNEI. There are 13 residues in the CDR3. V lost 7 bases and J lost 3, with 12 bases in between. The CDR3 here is CASKSLRDTEAFF. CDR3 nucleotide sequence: TGTGCCAGCAAGAGCCTCAGGGACACTGAAGCTTTCTTT.